This T cell receptor (beta chain) came from a study of beta chain features in type 1 diabetes. Study-level information: The examined sorted cells totaled approximately 100 million across samples.

V was shortened by 3 bases and J by 1 base, with 4 bases between the two germline ends. Germline V gene data show CDR1 as LNHDA and CDR2 as SQIVND (reference sequence). The CDR3 is 13 residues long. Cell sorting via CD45RO/CCR7/CD25/CD127/CD95/CD27 was performed to obtain CD4+ naive, central memory, regulatory and stem cell-like memory cells. The entirety of the isolated RNA underwent reverse transcription, so expressed TCRB transcripts were sequenced. TCRdb keeps only in-frame clones here, not all; method: immunoSEQ multiplex PCR. The table records roughly 150,000 clones, less than 9.5% of them present only once.

Specimen: central memory CD4+ T cells from blood. The sequence came from a woman younger than 30 in good health. The genes are TRBV19 and TRBJ2-1; D gene unclear. The CDR3 loop is CASSIMSYNEQFF. CDR3 nucleotides: TGTGCCAGTAGTATCATGTCCTACAATGAGCAGTTCTTC.